Below, 24 T cell receptor beta chains from the same sample are listed, as sequenced in a study of CD8 T cells in ankylosing spondylitis (dated by TCRdb to the late 2010s). Library prep was done by 5' RACE. This sample was sequenced with an Illumina HiSeq 2500. The raw public data were reprocessed by TCRdb itself: fastp quality trimming at Q25, MiXCR clonotype calling, in-frame beta chains only. For every CDR3 protein sequence, its rows merge into one entry that carries the most common genes and DNA. Within this sample are roughly 160,000 distinct CDR3 sequences, with 9.8% of them counted one time only. The ten largest clones represent approximately 16% of the sample. The specimen sequenced was blood, either unsorted or a sorted T cell fraction (not recorded which). These receptors all stem from a female donor with ankylosing spondylitis or in good health (not recorded which).

This clonotype was counted many times. The chain employs TRBV13 and TRBJ2-1; tentatively, D is TRBD1 (7 bases). V lost 2 bases and J 0 bases, leaving 17 bases between the germline ends. CDR1 is PRHDT and CDR2 is FYEKMQ in the germline V gene (reference sequence). The CDR3 consists of 18 residues. The CDR3 DNA follows: TGTGCCAGCAGCTTATGGGGGGACAGAGGCCTCTCCTACAATGAGCAGTTCTTC. Translation gives CASSLWGDRGLSYNEQFF.

The rearrangement uses TRBV20-1 and TRBJ1-1; weak D call: TRBD1 (5 bases). The germline V gene encodes CDR1 DFQATT and CDR2 SNEGSKA (reference sequence). Trimming stripped 6 bases from V and 5 bases from J, with 10 bases between. CDR3 length: 11 residues. For the CDR3, the DNA is TGCAGTGCGCAGGGTTGGACTGAAGCTTTCTTT. Its protein is CSAQGWTEAFF.

The V call is TRBV6-2 or TRBV6-3, the J call TRBJ2-1; TRBD2 is a possible D gene (6 bases). The CDR3 length is 15 residues. V was trimmed by 6 bases and J by 0 bases, leaving 12 bases between them. Germline V gene sequence: CDR1 MNHEY, CDR2 SVGEGT. The CDR3 sequence: CASSREPSSYNEQFF. The CDR3 DNA reads as TGTGCCAGCAGCCGGGAGCCGAGCTCCTACAATGAGCAGTTCTTC.

This chain uses TRBV5-1 with TRBJ2-1; 12 positions match TRBD2. Trimming took 4 bases from V and 7 from J; bases not matched to a gene: 12. Germline V CDR1 and CDR2: SGHRS, YFSETQ. The length of the CDR3 is 17 residues. The CDR3 sequence is CASSRTGLAGDLNEQFF. Here the CDR3 DNA reads TGCGCCAGCAGCCGCACGGGACTAGCGGGCGATCTGAATGAGCAGTTCTTC.

This clonotype has a count of ten or more. V is TRBV5-1 and J is TRBJ2-6, with D uncertain. From germline, CDR1 is SGHRS and CDR2 YFSETQ. The CDR3 totals 17 residues. V was cut by 4 bases and J by 0 bases, with 14 bases left in between. The CDR3 bases are TGCGCCAGCAGCATCCTCCCCCACAACTCTGGGGCCAACGTCCTGACTTTC. It yields the protein CASSILPHNSGANVLTF.

This clonotype was seen only a few times. V and J are TRBV6-6 and TRBJ2-7; 7 bases map to TRBD1. The CDR3 contains 12 residues. CDR1 and CDR2 (germline): MNHNY, SVGAGI (reference sequence). The junction had 3 bases not matched to a gene; V was cut back by 6 bases and J by 4 bases. CDR3 DNA: TGTGCCAGCAGCCAGGGGGATTACGAGCAGTACTTC. Translated: CASSQGDYEQYF.

This clonotype appeared a few times. The V and J genes are TRBV5-6 and TRBJ2-3; tentatively, D is TRBD1 or TRBD2 (5 bases each). The germline gives CDR1 SGHDT, CDR2 YYEEEE. The CDR3 is made up of 16 amino acids. V dropped 0 bases and J dropped 5 bases, with 16 bases sitting between them. This CDR3 reads CASSLAGHRVEDTQYF. In DNA form, the CDR3 reads TGTGCCAGCAGCTTGGCGGGGCACCGTGTAGAAGATACGCAGTATTTT.

The table lists this clonotype with a few counts. This sequence joins TRBV20-1 and TRBJ2-1, with a tentative D call TRBD2 (6 bases). CDR1 and CDR2 (germline): DFQATT, SNEGSKA (reference sequence). The CDR3 sequence is 13 residues long. V shed 0 bases and J shed 8 bases, with 11 bases lying between them. The CDR3 region has the DNA TGCAGTGCTAGAGATCCCAGGAGGGATGAGCAGTTCTTC. Encoded protein: CSARDPRRDEQFF.

V usage is TRBV7-6 and J usage is TRBJ1-1; D possibly corresponds to TRBD1 (5 bases). The CDR3 extends over 11 amino acids. V lost 4 bases and J lost 10, with 10 bases in between. Germline-derived CDR1 and CDR2 are SGHVS and FNYEAQ. The CDR3 sequence is CASSSGGGAFF. CDR3 coding DNA: TGTGCCAGCAGCTCCGGGGGGGGAGCTTTCTTT.

This clonotype was counted ten times or more. The genes are TRBV5-6 and TRBJ2-7; D gene unclear. Between the trimmed V and J ends, which lost 0 bases and 4 bases, there was a span of 11 bases. CDR1 SGHDT and CDR2 YYEEEE come from the germline V gene. The CDR3 length is 14 residues. In DNA, the CDR3 is TGTGCCAGCAGCTTGGACGGTTTGGTTTACGAGCAGTACTTC. It translates to CASSLDGLVYEQYF.

The CDR3 reads CASPSRQEQETQYF. CDR3 nucleotide sequence: TGTGCCAGCCCCTCAAGACAGGAGCAAGAGACCCAGTACTTC. The chain links TRBV2 to TRBJ2-5; a possible D gene is TRBD1 (6 bases). The V and J ends lost 8 bases and 2 bases respectively, with 15 bases between them. The V gene's germline CDR1 is SNHLY and CDR2 FYNNEI. CDR3 length: 14 amino acids.

V and J are TRBV7-9 and TRBJ2-7; 7 positions match TRBD2. This CDR3 is 16 amino acids long. With V trimmed by 5 bases and J by 3 bases, 13 bases remained unmatched. Germline loops: CDR1 SEHNR, CDR2 FQNEAQ (reference sequence). CDR3 sequence (DNA): TGTGCCAGCAGCCCTGGACTAGGGTCCGGGAGCTACGAGCAGTACTTC. This sequence encodes CASSPGLGSGSYEQYF.

This clonotype appeared a few times. This chain connects TRBV29-1 to TRBJ1-1; TRBD1 matches 8 bases. V lost 8 bases, J lost 2 bases, and 10 bases stayed unmatched. The CDR3 contains 14 residues. CDR1 SQVTM and CDR2 ANQGSEA come from the germline V gene. The CDR3 DNA is TGCAGCCTCTGCAAATCAGGGGGCAACACTGAAGCTTTCTTT. Encoded protein: CSLCKSGGNTEAFF.

The chain combines TRBV29-1 with TRBJ2-3, with 7 bases fitting TRBD2. Per germline, CDR1 SQVTM and CDR2 ANQGSEA. This CDR3 has 14 amino acids. Trimming took 6 bases from V and 0 from J; bases not matched to a gene: 6. The DNA for the CDR3 is TGCAGCGTCGGGGCCGGGGGGAGCACAGATACGCAGTATTTT. Translating gives CSVGAGGSTDTQYF.

This clonotype was seen a few times. V usage is TRBV12-3 or TRBV12-4 and J usage is TRBJ2-1; 8 bases agree with TRBD2. V was clipped by 7 bases and J by 8 bases; unmatched bases: 7. The CDR3 totals 13 residues. The CDR3 DNA reads TGTGCCAGCACGCAGCGGGAGAGATATGAGCAGTTCTTC. Amino acid sequence: CASTQRERYEQFF.

This clonotype was seen only a few times. This chain joins TRBV3-1 and TRBJ2-2; 12 bases align to TRBD2. With V trimmed by 0 bases and J by 8 bases, 19 bases remained unmatched. The CDR3 covers 21 residues. In germline, CDR1 is LGHDT, CDR2 YNNKEL (reference sequence). The CDR3 reads CASSQDLRTSGIRMGSGELFF. In DNA form, the CDR3 reads TGTGCCAGCAGCCAAGATCTAAGGACTAGCGGGATAAGAATGGGTTCGGGGGAGCTGTTTTTT.

This clonotype was picked up many times. The CDR3 loop is CASGGSNYEQYF. Written as DNA, the CDR3 is TGTGCCAGTGGCGGGTCAAACTACGAGCAGTACTTC. This rearrangement joins TRBV9 to TRBJ2-7, with a weak D call TRBD2 (5 bases). V dropped 8 bases and J dropped 3 bases, with 12 bases sitting between them. Germline lookup yields CDR1 SGDLS and CDR2 YYNGEE. The CDR3 contains 12 residues.

This clonotype has just a few counts. This sequence joins TRBV30 and TRBJ1-1; tentative D call: TRBD1 (6 bases). The CDR3 has 14 residues. The V end was cut by 0 bases, the J end by 6 bases, with 14 bases between. Germline assignment: CDR1 GTSNPN and CDR2 SVGIG (reference sequence). CDR3 bases: TGTGCCTGGAGTGTAGGGGGTGGGGGCCCTGAAGCTTTCTTT. It codes for CAWSVGGGGPEAFF.

This clonotype appeared a few times. The chain couples TRBV2 to TRBJ2-2, with 7 bases lining up with TRBD2. The CDR3 contains 18 residues. Germline CDR1 is SNHLY and CDR2 is FYNNEI. J was trimmed by 3 bases and V by 6 bases; bases with no gene match: 16. CDR3 DNA: TGTGCCAGCAGCTCCTCGGGGTCGGGGAGGGTGGACACCGGGGAGCTGTTTTTT. Its protein is CASSSSGSGRVDTGELFF.

Written as DNA, the CDR3 is TGTGCCAGCAGCCCCGTCACTTCTTACAATGAGCAGTTCTTC. It encodes CASSPVTSYNEQFF. This chain links TRBV11-1 with TRBJ2-1; D unclear. From germline, CDR1 is SGHAT and CDR2 FQDESV (reference sequence). The CDR3 extends over 14 amino acids. V dropped 5 bases and J dropped 4 bases, with 12 bases sitting between them.

J is TRBJ2-7 and V is TRBV20-1; weak D call: TRBD1 (5 bases). From germline, CDR1 is DFQATT and CDR2 SNEGSKA (reference sequence). The CDR3 length is 15 residues. V lost 0 bases, J lost 2 bases, and 14 bases lay in between. DNA for the CDR3: TGCAGTGCTAGAGACCTTAGGGGTCTACCCTACGAGCAGTACTTC. Translation gives CSARDLRGLPYEQYF.

This clonotype was counted at least ten times. The gene calls are TRBV5-6 and TRBJ2-7; TRBD1 is a possible D gene (6 bases). CDR1 is SGHDT, CDR2 YYEEEE, per germline. V lost 4 bases and J 6 bases, leaving 17 bases between the germline ends. This CDR3 is built from 14 residues. CDR3 bases: TGTGCCAGCAGCGAGTCACAGGGATTTGGCGAGCAGTACTTC. Encoded protein: CASSESQGFGEQYF.

The chain uses TRBV6-5 and TRBJ2-1; D may match TRBD1 or TRBD2 (5 bases each). From germline, CDR1 is MNHEY and CDR2 SVGAGI. V dropped 0 bases and J dropped 5 bases, with 14 bases sitting between them. The CDR3 spans 16 residues. The CDR3 region has the DNA TGTGCCAGCAGTTACTCGACGTTGGGGGAACACAATGAGCAGTTCTTC. Translation: CASSYSTLGEHNEQFF.

As regards this clonotype: A much bigger clone sits one base away, suggesting this may be a read error. The V and J genes are TRBV3-1 and TRBJ2-7; D remains ambiguous. The V gene's germline CDR1 is LGHDT and CDR2 YNNKEL (reference sequence). The CDR3 consists of 15 residues. The chain's CDR3 is CANSHSSAPSYEQYF. The DNA for the CDR3 is TGTGCCAACAGCCATTCCTCGGCTCCCTCCTACGAGCAGTACTTC.